This T cell receptor beta chain was sequenced for a study of blood T cell repertoires in COVID-19. Study context: Researchers got acute and convalescent COVID-19 samples from the United States, Italy and Spain.

Assay: immunoSEQ multiplex PCR; the TCRdb copy retains only in-frame clones and omits some. Of tens of thousands of clones listed, roughly 78% were seen once; the top ten hold approximately 5%. This clone was detected only a few times. The sequenced sample consisted of peripheral blood. This clonotype was obtained from a woman older than 75 with active or convalescent COVID-19.

This CDR3 is CASSLASGGNEQFF. DNA for the CDR3: TGTGCCAGCAGCTTAGCTAGCGGGGGCAATGAGCAGTTCTTC. This chain uses TRBV7-9 with TRBJ2-1; TRBD2 aligns across 9 bases. The CDR3 length is 14 residues. Germline V gives CDR1 SEHNR, CDR2 FQNEAQ (reference sequence). The J segment lost 6 bases and the V segment lost 0 bases, leaving 0 bases of the junction unmatched.